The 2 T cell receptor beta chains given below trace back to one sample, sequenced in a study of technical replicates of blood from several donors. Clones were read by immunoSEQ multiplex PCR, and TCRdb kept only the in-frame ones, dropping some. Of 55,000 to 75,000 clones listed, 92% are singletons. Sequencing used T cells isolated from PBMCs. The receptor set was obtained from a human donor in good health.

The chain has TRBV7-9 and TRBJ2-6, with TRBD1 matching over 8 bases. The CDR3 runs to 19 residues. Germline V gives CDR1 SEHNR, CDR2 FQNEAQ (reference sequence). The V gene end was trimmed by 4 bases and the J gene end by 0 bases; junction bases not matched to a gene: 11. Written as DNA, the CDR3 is TGTGCCAGCAGCTCAAGTCCCGGGACAGGTGCCTCTGGGGCCAACGTCCTGACTTTC. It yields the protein CASSSSPGTGASGANVLTF.

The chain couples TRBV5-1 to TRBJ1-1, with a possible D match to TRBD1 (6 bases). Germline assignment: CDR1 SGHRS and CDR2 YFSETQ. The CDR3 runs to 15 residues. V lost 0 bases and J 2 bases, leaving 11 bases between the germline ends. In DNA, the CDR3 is TGCGCCAGCAGCTTGGAGAACAGGGTTAACACTGAAGCTTTCTTT. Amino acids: CASSLENRVNTEAFF.